This TCR beta chain originates from a study of circulating tumor DNA in untreated peripheral T-cell lymphoma (dated by TCRdb to the early 2020s). What the research found in general, with its limitations: Tumor-specific clonotypes were found in 75% to 80% of patients, coming from around 90% of baseline tissues and around 67% of baseline serum samples.

V and J are trimmed by 3 bases and 3 bases, and the gene matches miss 1 base of the junction. The germline V gene (reference sequence) specifies LNHDA as CDR1 and SQIVND as CDR2. The CDR3 goes from the cysteine to the phenylalanine over 14 residues. The retained sequence is limited to the CDR3, 42 bases, with the frame set at the first base. To find tumor-specific TCR clonotypes, researchers sequenced baseline tumor tissue that had been collected prior to treatment. The study used next-generation sequencing of T-cell receptor sequences to monitor peripheral T-cell lymphoma patients receiving frontline treatment on a trial. Details on this clone: The antigen this receptor binds is unknown. Base qualities are not at hand, and no much larger clone is one base apart.

Receptors were amplified or captured by the immunoSEQ multiplex PCR assay. This is the immuneACCESS table as TCRdb keeps it, with only in-frame sequences that have V and J called. A part of the clones is gone; compared with another copy, unresolved V genes explain less than half, and the rest is unexplained. Present in this sample are 1,500 to 2,000 clones, about 89% of which were seen just once. The top ten clones comprise roughly 67% of the sample. In this chain, TRBV19 is recombined with TRBJ2-7; TRBD2 lines up with 11 middle nucleotides. This TCR was recovered from a human donor with peripheral T-cell lymphoma. The specimen sequenced was tumor tissue. The CDR3 has the sequence CASSITSGGYEQYF. Read as DNA, the sequence is TGTGCCAGTAGTATCACTAGCGGGGGCTACGAGCAGTACTTC.